The 25 T cell receptor beta chains reported below all come from one sample, sequenced in a study of neoadjuvant anti-PD-1 for oral cavity cancer. The data were produced by immunoSEQ multiplex PCR, yet TCRdb's version contains in-frame clones alone and is incomplete. The table has under 15,000 clones, 64% seen once. The sample in question was tumor tissue, obtained before nivolumab (anti-PD-1) treatment. The receptor set was obtained from a person aged 35 to 85 with oral cavity squamous cell carcinoma. The donor label of this sample is uncertain.

The V call is TRBV6-1, the J call TRBJ1-2; 9 bases match TRBD1. Per the germline V gene, CDR1 is MNHNS and CDR2 is SASEGT. The CDR3 sequence is 15 residues long. V trimming: 4 bases; J trimming: 6 bases; junction bases outside the gene matches: 9. CDR3 amino acids: CASSAPWDREDGYTF. The CDR3 region has the DNA TGTGCCAGCAGTGCCCCCTGGGACAGGGAAGATGGCTACACCTTC.

The V call is TRBV14, the J call TRBJ2-7, with TRBD1 identical over 7 bases. CDR3 length equals 15 residues. Germline V gene lookup returns CDR1 SGHDN and CDR2 FVKESK. Germline trimming cut 2 bases from V and 0 bases from J; bases unmatched to any gene: 4. In nucleotides, the CDR3 is TGTGCCAGCAGCCAATTACAGGGGATCTCCTACGAGCAGTACTTC. Its translation is CASSQLQGISYEQYF.

This clone was picked up a small number of times. The rearrangement links TRBV7-2 to TRBJ2-2, with D unresolved. The germline V gene has CDR1 SGHTA and CDR2 FQGNSA. Trimming shortened V by 7 bases and J by 6 bases, and 6 bases separated the two germline ends. The CDR3 is made up of 11 amino acids. The DNA for the CDR3 is TGTGCCAGCACCTACCCCGGGGAGCTGTTTTTT. As protein: CASTYPGELFF.

The J gene is TRBJ1-6, the V gene TRBV6-5, with unresolved D. The CDR3 is 16 amino acids. Trimming pared 0 bases from V and 1 base from J, leaving 7 bases between. Germline CDR1 reads MNHEY; CDR2 reads SVGAGI. CDR3 nucleotides: TGTGCCAGCAGTTACTCCGATTCATCCTATAATTCACCCCTCCACTTT. Translation: CASSYSDSSYNSPLHF.

The chain employs TRBV28 and TRBJ1-3; tentative D call: TRBD1 (6 bases). The CDR3 extends over 12 amino acids. Trimming removed 10 bases at V and 3 bases at J, with 10 bases between. Germline CDR1 reads MDHEN; CDR2 reads SYDVKM. The CDR3 DNA reads as TGTGCCATCCAGGGGAATGGAAACACCATATATTTT. Translating gives CAIQGNGNTIYF.

This clone was detected a few times. This chain uses TRBV2 with TRBJ2-1; 8 nucleotides match TRBD2. CDR1 is SNHLY, CDR2 FYNNEI, per germline. The trim removed 1 base at V and 7 bases at J, leaving 6 bases unmatched. The CDR3 length is 15 residues. CDR3 sequence reads: CASSEERGGKNEQFF. The CDR3 DNA reads TGTGCCAGCAGTGAAGAACGCGGGGGGAAAAATGAGCAGTTCTTC. Complete variable domain (other parts from reference TRBV2 and TRBJ2-1): EPEVTQTPSHQVTQMGQEVILRCVPISNHLYFYWYRQILGQKVEFLVSFYNNEISEKSEIFDDQFSVERPDGSNFTLKIRSTKLEDSAMYFCASSEERGGKNEQFFGPGTRLTVL.

This clone is a singleton in its sample. The rearrangement joins TRBV13 to TRBJ1-2; D is unclear. CDR3 size: 13 residues. Between the trimmed V and J ends, which lost 1 base and 4 bases, there was a span of 7 bases. Germline CDR1 reads PRHDT; CDR2 reads FYEKMQ (reference sequence). CDR3 nucleotides: TGTGCCAGCAGCTTAGCAGGACCCTATGGCTACACCTTC. It is translated as CASSLAGPYGYTF.

This clone came up a few times. The chain combines TRBV27 with TRBJ2-3; 7 bases align to TRBD1. CDR3 length: 15 amino acids. Losses at the gene ends were 6 bases for V and 0 bases for J; bases not matched to a gene: 6. CDR1 is MNHEY, CDR2 SMNVEV, per germline (reference sequence). The CDR3 sequence is CASRSGTVSTDTQYF. In DNA, the CDR3 is TGTGCCAGCAGGTCCGGGACAGTAAGCACAGATACGCAGTATTTT.

The chain combines TRBV14 with TRBJ1-1; D is uncertain. CDR1 SGHDN and CDR2 FVKESK come from the germline V gene. V lost 2 bases and J lost 2, with 6 bases in between. The CDR3 length is 13 residues. This CDR3 is CASSQLVNTEAFF. CDR3 sequence (DNA): TGTGCCAGCAGCCAACTCGTAAACACTGAAGCTTTCTTT.

This clone was counted only a few times. The rearrangement uses TRBV11-2 and TRBJ1-5; no clear D. Germline values: CDR1 SGHAT, CDR2 FQNNGV. V was clipped by 5 bases and J by 7 bases, with 12 bases between them. The CDR3 extends over 13 amino acids. CDR3 region: CASSPKGGQPQHF. CDR3 DNA sequence: TGTGCCAGCAGCCCAAAAGGAGGCCAGCCCCAGCATTTT.

The rearrangement joins TRBV29-1 to TRBJ1-4; TRBD1 agrees at 8 bases. The V and J ends lost 4 bases and 4 bases, in that order; junction bases with no gene match: 17. In germline, CDR1 is SQVTM, CDR2 ANQGSEA. The CDR3 extends over 18 amino acids. In nucleotides, the CDR3 is TGCAGCGTTGGATATTTACAGGGGGTTCCCTCGAGTAATGAAAAACTGTTTTTT. Encoded protein: CSVGYLQGVPSSNEKLFF.

This clone is medium-sized by share. V gene TRBV18 combines with J gene TRBJ1-2; 7 nucleotides agree with TRBD1. Germline trimming cut 1 base from V and 8 bases from J; bases unmatched to any gene: 4. The germline gives CDR1 KGHSH, CDR2 LQKENI. The CDR3 is 13 amino acids. For the CDR3, the DNA is TGTGCCAGCTCACCACTAGGGACAGAGGGCTACACCTTC. Translation gives CASSPLGTEGYTF.

This sequence joins TRBV5-1 and TRBJ2-3, with unresolved D. The CDR3 loop spans 12 amino acids. The germline CDR1 and CDR2 sequences are SGHRS and YFSETQ. The V and J ends lost 4 bases and 11 bases respectively, with 14 bases between them. The DNA for the CDR3 is TGCGCCAGCAGCCTAGACACCGCCATGCAGTATTTT. Its protein is CASSLDTAMQYF.

This chain joins TRBV5-1 and TRBJ1-1, with D possibly matching TRBD1 (5 bases). This CDR3 spans 15 amino acids. Per germline, CDR1 SGHRS and CDR2 YFSETQ. V lost 0 bases to trimming and J lost 2 bases, with 11 bases between them. CDR3 in amino acids: CASSLAGTLNTEAFF. The CDR3 bases are TGCGCCAGCAGCTTGGCAGGGACGCTAAACACTGAAGCTTTCTTT. The full variable domain, completed using reference TRBV5-1 and TRBJ1-1, is KAGVTQTPRYLIKTRGQQVTLSCSPISGHRSVSWYQQTPGQGLQFLFEYFSETQRNKGNFPGRFSGRQFSNSRSEMNVSTLELGDSALYLCASSLAGTLNTEAFFGQGTRLTVV.

The V gene is TRBV11-3, the J gene TRBJ2-3, with a tentative D call TRBD2 (6 bases). V was trimmed by 5 bases and J by 1 base, leaving 13 bases between them. The CDR3 covers 15 residues. CDR1 is SGHNT and CDR2 is YENEEA in the germline V gene. The CDR3 DNA is TGTGCCAGCAGCGCCGGCGGGGCCGGCACAGATACGCAGTATTTT. Protein sequence: CASSAGGAGTDTQYF.

This clone occurred once. This chain joins TRBV10-2 and TRBJ1-1, with D perhaps matching TRBD1 (5 bases). Trimming removed 1 base from V and 0 bases from J, with 9 bases in between. Germline CDR1 and CDR2: WSHSY and SAAADI. This CDR3 region has 15 residues. The CDR3 sequence is CASSEWRQMNTEAFF. The CDR3 nucleotides read TGCGCCAGCAGTGAGTGGCGACAGATGAACACTGAAGCTTTCTTT.

The chain recombines TRBV6-6 with TRBJ1-2; no reliable D call. With 5 bases removed from V and 2 bases from J, the gap between germline ends came to 9 bases. The CDR3 extends over 13 amino acids. Germline CDR1 is MNHNY and CDR2 is SVGAGI (reference sequence). The CDR3 protein is CASSPTPNYGYTF. CDR3 coding DNA: TGTGCCAGCAGTCCGACACCCAACTATGGCTACACCTTC.

V gene TRBV6-6 combines with J gene TRBJ1-1; no reliable D call. Germline values: CDR1 MNHNY, CDR2 SVGAGI (reference sequence). The CDR3 consists of 10 residues. The V gene lost 8 bases and the J gene lost 5 bases, with 6 bases spanning the gap. CDR3 DNA sequence: TGTGCCAGCGGGAAGACTGAAGCTTTCTTT. Residues: CASGKTEAFF.

CDR3 sequence: CASRTSRVGSNQPQHF. The CDR3 DNA reads as TGTGCCAGTCGAACCTCCAGGGTAGGTAGCAATCAGCCCCAGCATTTT. The V gene is TRBV19, the J gene TRBJ1-5; tentative D call: TRBD1 (5 bases). Germline CDR1 is LNHDA and CDR2 is SQIVND (reference sequence). Trimming took off 8 bases at V and 0 bases at J, with 17 bases between the two ends. The CDR3 has 16 residues.

The chain has TRBV7-3 and TRBJ2-7, with TRBD1 matching 9 bases. CDR1 is SGHTA, CDR2 FQGTGA, per germline. V gave up 5 bases and J gave up 2 bases; unmatched junction bases: 10. The CDR3 has 16 amino acids. Here the CDR3 DNA reads TGTGCCAGCAGCCCCGGACAGGGGACGAGAACCTACGAGCAGTACTTC. This gives the protein CASSPGQGTRTYEQYF.

This clone was detected once. The chain uses TRBV5-6 and TRBJ1-3; 9 bases line up with TRBD1. Trimming cost V 4 bases and J 0 bases; bases outside gene matches: 14. This CDR3 region has 19 residues. Germline CDR1 reads SGHDT; CDR2 reads YYEEEE. Written as DNA, the CDR3 is TGTGCCAGCAGCATTTACCGGGACAGGGCTACATTCTCTGGAAACACCATATATTTT. Its protein is CASSIYRDRATFSGNTIYF. The full variable domain, with the rest looked up from reference TRBV5-6 and TRBJ1-3, is DAGVTQSPTHLIKTRGQQVTLRCSPKSGHDTVSWYQQALGQGPQFIFQYYEEEERQRGNFPDRFSGHQFPNYSSELNVNALLLGDSALYLCASSIYRDRATFSGNTIYFGEGSWLTVV.

This chain links TRBV6-1 with TRBJ2-2; 10 nucleotides align to TRBD2. There are 14 residues in the CDR3. V lost 7 bases, J lost 4 bases, and 3 bases stayed unmatched. Germline V gene sequence: CDR1 MNHNS, CDR2 SASEGT. Here the CDR3 reads CASMRLAGTGELFF. The DNA of the CDR3 is TGTGCCAGCATGCGACTAGCGGGCACCGGGGAGCTGTTTTTT.

CDR3 sequence reads: CSVDEQFF. CDR3 nucleotides: TGCAGCGTAGATGAGCAGTTCTTC. The V and J genes are TRBV29-1 and TRBJ2-1; no definite D call. There are 8 residues in the CDR3. The V end was cut by 6 bases, the J end by 8 bases, with 2 bases between. Germline lookup yields CDR1 SQVTM and CDR2 ANQGSEA.

This clone ranks as medium-sized. The rearrangement joins TRBV18 to TRBJ1-1; D is ambiguous. Germline assignment: CDR1 KGHSH and CDR2 LQKENI. Trimming removed 3 bases at V and 0 bases at J, with 11 bases between. This CDR3 is built from 15 residues. The CDR3 coding sequence is TGTGCCAGCTCACCGGACGGTTGGTTGAACACTGAAGCTTTCTTT. Protein: CASSPDGWLNTEAFF. Full variable domain (remainder filled in from reference TRBV18 and TRBJ1-1): NAGVMQNPRHLVRRRGQEARLRCSPMKGHSHVYWYRQLPEEGLKFMVYLQKENIIDESGMPKERFSAEFPKEGPSILRIQQVVRGDSAAYFCASSPDGWLNTEAFFGQGTRLTVV.

The chain employs TRBV27 and TRBJ2-7; 7 nucleotides match TRBD1. After removal of 4 bases from V and 0 bases from J, the junction contained 12 bases not matched to a gene. Germline V gives CDR1 MNHEY, CDR2 SMNVEV (reference sequence). The CDR3 totals 17 residues. CDR3 amino acids: CASSSTSRTGTSYEQYF. CDR3 DNA: TGTGCCAGCAGTTCAACTTCTCGGACAGGAACCTCCTACGAGCAGTACTTC.